Described below is a single TCR beta chain sequence and its context. This sample was taken from a study of cytomegalovirus exposure and HLA in healthy donors. Primers: 60 Vbeta forward and 13 Jbeta reverse. Using immunoSEQ multiplex PCR, the repertoire was profiled, and TCRdb retains in-frame clones only, with some absent. The sample includes around 150,000 clones, around 79% seen only once; the top ten take 0.85% to 1%. Germline values: CDR1 SGHDT, CDR2 YYEEEE. Trimming cost V 4 bases and J 0 bases, with 8 bases left between them. The CDR3 has 14 residues. The chain employs TRBV5-6 and TRBJ2-1, with D tentatively TRBD2 (5 bases). Material: PBMCs. The receptor was isolated from a woman between 45 and 60 years old in good health and CMV-seropositive. Written as DNA, the CDR3 is TGTGCCAGCAGCCCCCGGGGCTCCTACAATGAGCAGTTCTTC. Protein product: CASSPRGSYNEQFF.